A single T cell receptor beta chain is shown here with its context. Sequencing used immunoSEQ multiplex PCR; TCRdb keeps in-frame clones, though not all of them. The sample gives approximately 97,000 clones, over 85% of which show up once; around 3% is in the top ten. These data come from a study of control samples from healthy donors and cancer patients. This receptor was obtained from a human donor in good health. The donor label of this sample is uncertain. The specimen sequenced was blood.

The CDR3 is CASSFGLAQETQYF. CDR3 DNA sequence: TGTGCCAGCAGCTTTGGACTAGCGCAAGAGACCCAGTACTTC. This chain uses TRBV7-2 with TRBJ2-5, with 9 bases identical to TRBD2. With V trimmed by 3 bases and J by 2 bases, 1 base remained unmatched. The germline V gene has CDR1 SGHTA and CDR2 FQGNSA. CDR3 size: 14 residues.